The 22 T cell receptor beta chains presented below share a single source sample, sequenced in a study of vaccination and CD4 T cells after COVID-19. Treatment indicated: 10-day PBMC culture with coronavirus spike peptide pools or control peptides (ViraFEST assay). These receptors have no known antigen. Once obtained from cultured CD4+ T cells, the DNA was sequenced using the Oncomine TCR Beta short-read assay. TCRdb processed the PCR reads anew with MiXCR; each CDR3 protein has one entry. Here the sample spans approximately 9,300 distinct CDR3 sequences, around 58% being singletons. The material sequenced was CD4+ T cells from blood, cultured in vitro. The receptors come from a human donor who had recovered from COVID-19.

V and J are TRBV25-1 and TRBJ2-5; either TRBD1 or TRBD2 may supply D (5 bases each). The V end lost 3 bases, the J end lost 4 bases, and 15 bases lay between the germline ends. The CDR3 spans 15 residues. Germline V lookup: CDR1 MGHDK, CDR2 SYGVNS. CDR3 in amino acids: CASSDPRGAGETQYF. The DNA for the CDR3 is TGTGCCAGCAGTGACCCTCGAGGGGCTGGAGAGACCCAGTACTTC.

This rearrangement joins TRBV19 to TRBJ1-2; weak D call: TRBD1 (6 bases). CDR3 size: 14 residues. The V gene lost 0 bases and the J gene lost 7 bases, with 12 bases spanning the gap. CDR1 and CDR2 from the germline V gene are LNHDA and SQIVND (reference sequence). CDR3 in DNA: TGTGCCAGTAGTATAGATACAGGGTTTGGTGGCTACACCTTC. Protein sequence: CASSIDTGFGGYTF.

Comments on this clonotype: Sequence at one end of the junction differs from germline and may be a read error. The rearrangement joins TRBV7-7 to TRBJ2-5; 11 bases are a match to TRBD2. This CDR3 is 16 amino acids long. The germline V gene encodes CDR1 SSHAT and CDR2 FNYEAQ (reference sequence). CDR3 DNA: TGTGCTAGCAGCCCGTCGCTAGCGGGGGGAGCAGAGACCCAGTACTTC. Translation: CASSPSLAGGAETQYF.

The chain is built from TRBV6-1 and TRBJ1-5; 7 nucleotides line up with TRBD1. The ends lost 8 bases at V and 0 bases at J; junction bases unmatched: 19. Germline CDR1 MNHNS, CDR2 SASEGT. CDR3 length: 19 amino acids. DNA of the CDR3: TGTGCCAGCCCCACCCGGGGAGCAGACAGGGCATATAGCAATCAGCCCCAGCATTTT. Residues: CASPTRGADRAYSNQPQHF.

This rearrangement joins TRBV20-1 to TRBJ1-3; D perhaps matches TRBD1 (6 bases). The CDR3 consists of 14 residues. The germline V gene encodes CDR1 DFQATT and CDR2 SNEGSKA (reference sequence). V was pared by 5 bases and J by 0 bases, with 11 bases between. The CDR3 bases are TGCAGTGCTCTAGACAGGTTCTCTGGAAACACCATATATTTT. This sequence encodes CSALDRFSGNTIYF.

The chain's CDR3 is CSASPGQGVYNEQFF. The CDR3 coding sequence is TGCAGTGCTAGTCCGGGACAGGGGGTATACAATGAGCAGTTCTTC. The chain carries TRBV20-1 and TRBJ2-1, with 11 bases lining up with TRBD1. The CDR3 totals 15 residues. The germline V gene has CDR1 DFQATT and CDR2 SNEGSKA (reference sequence). Trimming at V came to 3 bases and at J to 4 bases, leaving 5 bases not matched to a gene.

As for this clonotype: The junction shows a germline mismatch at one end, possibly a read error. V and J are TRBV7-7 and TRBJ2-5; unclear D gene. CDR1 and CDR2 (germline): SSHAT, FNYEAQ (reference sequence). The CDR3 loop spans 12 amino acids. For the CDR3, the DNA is TGTGCTAGCAGCTTAGTAGGGGAGACCCAGTACTTC. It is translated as CASSLVGETQYF.

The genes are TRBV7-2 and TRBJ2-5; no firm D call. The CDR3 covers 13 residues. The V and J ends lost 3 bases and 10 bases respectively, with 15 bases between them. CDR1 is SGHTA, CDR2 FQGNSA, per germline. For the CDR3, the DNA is TGTGCCAGCAGCTTCCGCGACCCCAGAGTCCAGTACTTC. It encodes CASSFRDPRVQYF.

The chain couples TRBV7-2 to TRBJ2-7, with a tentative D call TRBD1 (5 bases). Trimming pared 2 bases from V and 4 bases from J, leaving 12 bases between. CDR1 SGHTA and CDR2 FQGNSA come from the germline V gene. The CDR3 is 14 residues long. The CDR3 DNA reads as TGTGCCAGCAGCTTATCAGGCAGGGTTTACGAGCAGTACTTC. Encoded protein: CASSLSGRVYEQYF. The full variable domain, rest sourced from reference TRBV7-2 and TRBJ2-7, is GAGVSQSPSNKVTEKGKDVELRCDPISGHTALYWYRQSLGQGLEFLIYFQGNSAPDKSGLPSDRFSAERTGGSVSTLTIQRTQQEDSAVYLCASSLSGRVYEQYFGPGTRLTVT.

CDR3 protein: CATIVLTDTQYF. CDR3 DNA sequence: TGTGCCACCATCGTCTTGACAGATACGCAGTATTTT. This chain links TRBV24-1 with TRBJ2-3; no definite D call. CDR3 length: 12 amino acids. V dropped 8 bases and J dropped 3 bases, with 8 bases sitting between them. Germline V lookup: CDR1 KGHDR, CDR2 SFDVKD.

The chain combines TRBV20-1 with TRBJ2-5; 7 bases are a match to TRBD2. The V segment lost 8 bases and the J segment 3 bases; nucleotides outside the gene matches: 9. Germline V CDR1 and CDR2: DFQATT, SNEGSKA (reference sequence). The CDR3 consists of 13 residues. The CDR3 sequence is CSLMGGGKETQYF. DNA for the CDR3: TGCAGTCTCATGGGGGGGGGAAAAGAGACCCAGTACTTC.

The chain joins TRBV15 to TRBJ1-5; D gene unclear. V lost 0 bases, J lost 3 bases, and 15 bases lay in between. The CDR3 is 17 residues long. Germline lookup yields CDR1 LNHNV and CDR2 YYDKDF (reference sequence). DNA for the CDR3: TGTGCCACCAGCAGAGATCGGGGAGTGGGGTACAATCAGCCCCAGCATTTT. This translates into CATSRDRGVGYNQPQHF.

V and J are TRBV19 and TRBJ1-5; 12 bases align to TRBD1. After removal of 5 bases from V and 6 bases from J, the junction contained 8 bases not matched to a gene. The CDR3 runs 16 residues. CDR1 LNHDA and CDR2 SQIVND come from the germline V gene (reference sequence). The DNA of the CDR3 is TGTGCCAGTAGTCCCGGGGACAGGGGGCAGGGTCAGCCCCAGCATTTT. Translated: CASSPGDRGQGQPQHF.

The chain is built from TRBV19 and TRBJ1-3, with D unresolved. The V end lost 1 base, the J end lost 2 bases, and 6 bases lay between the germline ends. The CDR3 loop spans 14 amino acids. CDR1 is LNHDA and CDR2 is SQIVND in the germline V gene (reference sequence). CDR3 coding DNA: TGTGCCAGTAGTATAGGGTTCACTGGAAACACCATATATTTT. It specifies CASSIGFTGNTIYF.

CDR3 nucleotides: TGTGCCAGCAGTGATAGTGCGGGAGTAGGAGCAGATACGCAGTATTTT. Protein sequence: CASSDSAGVGADTQYF. The rearrangement uses TRBV25-1 and TRBJ2-3; 7 nucleotides align to TRBD2. V was pared by 3 bases and J by 4 bases, with 10 bases of the junction left unmatched. This CDR3 is built from 16 residues. Germline V gene lookup returns CDR1 MGHDK and CDR2 SYGVNS.

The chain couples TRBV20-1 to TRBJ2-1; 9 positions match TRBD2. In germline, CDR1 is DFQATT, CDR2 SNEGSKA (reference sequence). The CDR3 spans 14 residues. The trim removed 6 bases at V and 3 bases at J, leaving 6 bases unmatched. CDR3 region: CSAVAGDLYNEQFF. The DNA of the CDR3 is TGCAGTGCAGTAGCGGGAGACCTCTACAATGAGCAGTTCTTC.

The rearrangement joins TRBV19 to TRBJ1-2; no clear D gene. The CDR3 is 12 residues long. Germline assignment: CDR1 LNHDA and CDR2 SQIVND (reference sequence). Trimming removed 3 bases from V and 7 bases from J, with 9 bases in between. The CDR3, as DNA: TGTGCCAGTAGTATGCGGGGTACTGGCTACACCTTC. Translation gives CASSMRGTGYTF.

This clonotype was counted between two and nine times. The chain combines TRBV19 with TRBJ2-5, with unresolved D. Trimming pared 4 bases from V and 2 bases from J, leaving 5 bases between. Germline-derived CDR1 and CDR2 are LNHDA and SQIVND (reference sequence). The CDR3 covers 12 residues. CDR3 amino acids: CASSNLQETQYF. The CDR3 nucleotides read TGTGCCAGTAGTAACTTACAAGAGACCCAGTACTTC.

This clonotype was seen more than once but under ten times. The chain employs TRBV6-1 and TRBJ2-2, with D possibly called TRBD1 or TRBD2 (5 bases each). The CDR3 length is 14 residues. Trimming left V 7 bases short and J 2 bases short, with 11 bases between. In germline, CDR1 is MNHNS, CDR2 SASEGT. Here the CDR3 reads CASTGPRNTGELFF. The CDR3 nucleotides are TGTGCCAGCACGGGACCCCGAAACACCGGGGAGCTGTTTTTT.

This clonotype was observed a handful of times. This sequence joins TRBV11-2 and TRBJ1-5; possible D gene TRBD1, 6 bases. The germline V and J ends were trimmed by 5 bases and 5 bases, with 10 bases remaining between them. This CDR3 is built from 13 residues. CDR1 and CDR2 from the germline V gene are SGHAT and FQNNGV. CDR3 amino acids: CASSRTGYQPQHF. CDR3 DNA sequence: TGTGCCAGCAGCAGAACAGGGTATCAGCCCCAGCATTTT. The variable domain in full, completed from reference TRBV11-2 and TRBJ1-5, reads EAGVAQSPRYKIIEKRQSVAFWCNPISGHATLYWYQQILGQGPKLLIQFQNNGVVDDSQLPKDRFSAERLKGVDSTLKIQPAKLEDSAVYLCASSRTGYQPQHFGDGTRLSIL.

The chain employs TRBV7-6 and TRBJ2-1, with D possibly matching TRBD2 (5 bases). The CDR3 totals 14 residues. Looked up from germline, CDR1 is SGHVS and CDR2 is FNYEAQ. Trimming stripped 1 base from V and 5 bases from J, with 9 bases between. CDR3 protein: CASSLGGLNNEQFF. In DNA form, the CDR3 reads TGTGCCAGCAGCTTAGGTGGACTCAACAATGAGCAGTTCTTC.

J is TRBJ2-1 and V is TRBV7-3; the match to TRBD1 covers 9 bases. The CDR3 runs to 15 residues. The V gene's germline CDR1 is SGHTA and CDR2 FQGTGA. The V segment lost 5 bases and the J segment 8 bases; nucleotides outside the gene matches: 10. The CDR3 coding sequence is TGTGCCAGCAGCCTATCAGGAAACAGGGGGCATGAGCAGTTCTTC. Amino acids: CASSLSGNRGHEQFF.